Shown below are 13 T cell receptor beta chains from a single sample sequenced in a study of blood T cell repertoires in COVID-19. Produced via immunoSEQ multiplex PCR; TCRdb's table is partial and in-frame only. The sample includes some 290,000 clones, 87% of them seen just once. The sequenced sample consisted of peripheral blood. Receptors were obtained from a woman between 50 and 59 years old who had recovered from COVID-19.

The gene calls are TRBV6-6 and TRBJ1-2; the match to TRBD1 covers 7 bases. This CDR3 spans 14 amino acids. V lost 0 bases, J lost 4 bases, and 2 bases stayed unmatched. Germline values: CDR1 MNHNY, CDR2 SVGAGI (reference sequence). The CDR3 DNA sequence: TGTGCCAGCAGTTACTCCCGGGACAGCTATGGCTACACCTTC. Translating it yields CASSYSRDSYGYTF.

The chain has TRBV7-2 and TRBJ1-1; D possibly corresponds to TRBD1 (5 bases). This CDR3 is built from 15 residues. Germline lookup yields CDR1 SGHTA and CDR2 FQGNSA. V shed 3 bases and J shed 1 base, with 12 bases lying between them. The CDR3 coding sequence is TGTGCCAGCAGCTTTAGGGACTGGGGGAACACTGAAGCTTTCTTT. Translation: CASSFRDWGNTEAFF. Using reference TRBV7-2 and TRBJ1-1 for the parts outside the CDR3, the full variable domain is GAGVSQSPSNKVTEKGKDVELRCDPISGHTALYWYRQSLGQGLEFLIYFQGNSAPDKSGLPSDRFSAERTGGSVSTLTIQRTQQEDSAVYLCASSFRDWGNTEAFFGQGTRLTVV.

The gene calls are TRBV7-2 and TRBJ2-1, with 7 positions matching TRBD2. CDR1 SGHTA and CDR2 FQGNSA come from the germline V gene. The CDR3 runs 19 residues. V lost 1 base, J lost 5 bases, and 17 bases stayed unmatched. This chain's CDR3 is CASSLETKGLLKRDNEQFF. The CDR3 DNA sequence: TGTGCCAGCAGCTTAGAAACTAAGGGACTACTCAAACGGGACAATGAGCAGTTCTTC.

This clone was picked up one time. J is TRBJ2-2 and V is TRBV19; D is unclear. V lost 11 bases, J lost 3 bases, and 10 bases lay in between. Germline CDR1 LNHDA, CDR2 SQIVND (reference sequence). CDR3 length: 12 residues. CDR3 region: CAGLGYTGELFF. For the CDR3, the DNA is TGTGCCGGCCTAGGATACACCGGGGAGCTGTTTTTT.

The V gene is TRBV6-2 or TRBV6-3, the J gene TRBJ2-7; D may be TRBD1 (5 bases). Germline-derived CDR1 and CDR2 are MNHEY and SVGEGT. Trimming stripped 5 bases from V and 2 bases from J, with 7 bases between. The CDR3 totals 12 residues. This CDR3 is CASSRQTYEQYF. The CDR3 region has the DNA TGTGCCAGCAGTCGACAGACCTACGAGCAGTACTTC.

The chain employs TRBV9 and TRBJ1-3; TRBD1 might be the D (6 bases). The CDR3 is made up of 15 amino acids. Germline CDR1 SGDLS, CDR2 YYNGEE. V was trimmed by 3 bases and J by 2 bases, leaving 12 bases between them. CDR3 residues: CASSALGGTGNTIYF. The CDR3 nucleotides read TGTGCCAGCAGCGCGTTAGGGGGAACTGGAAACACCATATATTTT.

V and J are TRBV10-3 and TRBJ1-3; D may be TRBD1 (6 bases). The CDR3 totals 16 residues. Trimming stripped 2 bases from V and 5 bases from J, with 16 bases between. Germline lookup yields CDR1 ENHRY and CDR2 SYGVKD. CDR3 protein: CAISEEGTGTRNTIYF. For the CDR3, the DNA is TGTGCCATCAGTGAGGAAGGCACAGGGACCCGAAACACCATATATTTT.

The J gene is TRBJ1-4, the V gene TRBV13; 10 bases map to TRBD1. Germline V gene sequence: CDR1 PRHDT, CDR2 FYEKMQ (reference sequence). The CDR3 is 16 amino acids. After removal of 5 bases from V and 7 bases from J, the junction contained 10 bases not matched to a gene. The CDR3 DNA follows: TGTGCCAGCAGCGCCCCGCGGGGACAGGGGCTTGAAAAACTGTTTTTT. Residues: CASSAPRGQGLEKLFF.

The chain joins TRBV9 to TRBJ2-2, with TRBD2 identical over 15 bases. CDR1 and CDR2 from the germline V gene are SGDLS and YYNGEE. There are 17 residues in the CDR3. Losses at the gene ends were 3 bases for V and 3 bases for J; bases not matched to a gene: 3. In DNA, the CDR3 is TGTGCCAGCAGCGGGGGACTAGCGGGAGGTCACACCGGGGAGCTGTTTTTT. It specifies CASSGGLAGGHTGELFF.

The V and J genes are TRBV5-6 and TRBJ1-5; 10 positions match TRBD1. Germline values: CDR1 SGHDT, CDR2 YYEEEE. V trimming: 4 bases; J trimming: 6 bases; junction bases outside the gene matches: 10. CDR3 size: 16 residues. The CDR3 DNA sequence: TGTGCCAGCAGCGACTCCGGGACAGGGGAGAGTCAGCCCCAGCATTTT. Translation gives CASSDSGTGESQPQHF.

The chain couples TRBV29-1 to TRBJ1-1; the D gene is possibly TRBD1 (6 bases). Germline values: CDR1 SQVTM, CDR2 ANQGSEA. The CDR3 is 14 residues long. The germline V and J ends were trimmed by 4 bases and 5 bases, with 17 bases remaining between them. CDR3 sequence (DNA): TGCAGCGTTGTCCCACAGGGTGGGCGGACTGAAGCTTTCTTT. The encoded protein is CSVVPQGGRTEAFF.

The rearrangement links TRBV19 to TRBJ2-7; D is uncertain. Looked up from germline, CDR1 is LNHDA and CDR2 is SQIVND (reference sequence). The CDR3 covers 13 residues. V was shortened by 0 bases and J by 4 bases, with 7 bases between the two germline ends. The CDR3 sequence: CASSIDHRYEQYF. CDR3 DNA sequence: TGTGCCAGTAGTATAGATCACCGGTACGAGCAGTACTTC.

The table lists this clone with a few counts. V gene TRBV4-1 combines with J gene TRBJ2-7, with D tentatively TRBD1 (6 bases). V lost 0 bases and J 2 bases, leaving 14 bases between the germline ends. Germline V lookup: CDR1 MGHRA, CDR2 YSYEKL. This CDR3 is 16 amino acids long. As DNA, the CDR3 is TGCGCCAGCAGCCAAGAAGGGGGTCAGACACCCTACGAGCAGTACTTC. Translation gives CASSQEGGQTPYEQYF.